A single sample is the source of the 20 T cell receptor beta chains below, sequenced in a study of blood T cell repertoires in COVID-19. The data were produced by immunoSEQ multiplex PCR, yet TCRdb's version contains in-frame clones alone and is incomplete. The profile shows approximately 270,000 clones, about 89% of them singletons. The sequenced sample was peripheral blood. The receptors originated from a man aged 40-50 years with active or convalescent COVID-19.

The J gene is TRBJ2-3, the V gene TRBV24-1; 8 bases agree with TRBD2. The length of the CDR3 is 14 residues. CDR1 is KGHDR, CDR2 SFDVKD, per germline. The V gene end was trimmed by 5 bases and the J gene end by 3 bases; junction bases not matched to a gene: 3. The CDR3 sequence: CATSAAGVTDTQYF. In nucleotides, the CDR3 is TGTGCCACCAGTGCAGCGGGGGTGACAGATACGCAGTATTTT.

The gene calls are TRBV7-2 and TRBJ2-1; D ambiguous. Looked up from germline, CDR1 is SGHTA and CDR2 is FQGNSA. The germline V and J ends were trimmed by 0 bases and 6 bases, with 6 bases remaining between them. This CDR3 has 13 residues. The chain's CDR3 is CASSLALRNEQFF. In DNA form, the CDR3 reads TGTGCCAGCAGCTTAGCGCTACGCAATGAGCAGTTCTTC.

The V and J genes are TRBV28 and TRBJ1-4; the D is unclear. Germline CDR1 reads MDHEN; CDR2 reads SYDVKM. The CDR3 extends over 14 amino acids. The ends were cut back, 3 bases at V and 8 bases at J, with 13 bases in the middle. CDR3 DNA: TGTGCCAGCAGTTTGGGAGACTTAAGGGAAAAACTGTTTTTT. Its translation: CASSLGDLREKLFF.

This chain joins TRBV9 and TRBJ2-5, with D perhaps TRBD2 (5 bases). Germline CDR1 SGDLS, CDR2 YYNGEE. This CDR3 contains 16 residues. V was trimmed by 0 bases and J by 5 bases, leaving 17 bases between them. The CDR3 loop is CASSVGPQKRVETQYF. The CDR3 nucleotides are TGTGCCAGCAGCGTAGGCCCCCAGAAGAGGGTCGAGACCCAGTACTTC.

The chain combines TRBV27 with TRBJ2-7; TRBD2 matches at 8 bases. Germline lookup yields CDR1 MNHEY and CDR2 SMNVEV (reference sequence). This CDR3 region has 12 residues. Trimming took 3 bases from V and 6 from J; bases not matched to a gene: 1. The CDR3 nucleotides read TGTGCCAGCAGTTTCGGGGGGGGCGAGCAGTACTTC. It is translated as CASSFGGGEQYF.

The V call is TRBV24-1, the J call TRBJ1-2; the match to TRBD1 covers 11 bases. Looked up from germline, CDR1 is KGHDR and CDR2 is SFDVKD. V shed 5 bases, J shed 2 bases, and the junction held 6 bases outside the gene matches. The CDR3 totals 16 residues. The CDR3 DNA is TGTGCCACCAGTGCCCCGGGACAGGGGGGGAACTATGGCTACACCTTC. Translation gives CATSAPGQGGNYGYTF.

The chain joins TRBV19 to TRBJ2-7, with a tentative D call TRBD2 (5 bases). Germline CDR1 is LNHDA and CDR2 is SQIVND (reference sequence). The CDR3 length is 15 residues. V lost 3 bases to trimming and J lost 1 base, with 13 bases between them. The DNA for the CDR3 is TGTGCCAGTAGTATTAGCGCAGCTCCTTCCTACGAGCAGTACTTC. Amino acid sequence: CASSISAAPSYEQYF.

Remarks on this clone: Distinct nucleotide sequences in the sample also encode this CDR3. The chain employs TRBV5-4 and TRBJ2-2; 10 bases are a match to TRBD2. The trim removed 0 bases at V and 5 bases at J, leaving 4 bases unmatched. Germline CDR1 SGHNT, CDR2 YYREEE (reference sequence). CDR3 length: 16 amino acids. DNA for the CDR3: TGTGCCAGCAGCTTGGTAGCGGGAGGCGGTACCGGGGAGCTGTTTTTT. It codes for CASSLVAGGGTGELFF.

The genes are TRBV21-1 and TRBJ2-7; TRBD2 is the table's D call, not checked against the DNA. TRBV21-1 is deemed a pseudogene. The CDR3 extends over 13 amino acids. The CDR3 nucleotides read TGTGCCAGCAGCGCAAGACTAGTCGACGAGCAGTACTTC. It encodes CASSARLVDEQYF.

V and J are TRBV10-1 and TRBJ2-1, with D possibly TRBD1 on 6 matching bases. Trimming stripped 10 bases from V and 9 bases from J, with 19 bases between. The CDR3 runs 13 residues. Germline assignment: CDR1 WNHNN and CDR2 SYGVQD (reference sequence). The CDR3 DNA sequence: TGCGCCACCACAGGGAGTCCTGGGGGTGAGCAGTTCTTC. It is translated as CATTGSPGGEQFF.

Of note for this clone: The germline gene is not matched at one end of the junction; a read error may be the cause. The chain links TRBV19 to TRBJ2-7; 7 bases are a match to TRBD2. Germline V gene data show CDR1 as LNHDA and CDR2 as SQIVND (reference sequence). The CDR3 runs 14 residues. The DNA for the CDR3 is TGTGCCAGTAGTCTAGATGGGACTACCTACGAGCAGTACTTC. This codes for CASSLDGTTYEQYF.

The chain employs TRBV4-1 and TRBJ2-1, with D possibly matching TRBD2 (5 bases). This CDR3 contains 14 residues. Trimming removed 1 base from V and 7 bases from J, with 11 bases in between. Germline CDR1 is MGHRA and CDR2 is YSYEKL. In nucleotides, the CDR3 is TGCGCCAGCAGCCAAGTTTGGACTCCTAATGAGCAGTTCTTC. Protein sequence: CASSQVWTPNEQFF.

Only one count was recorded for this clone. The J gene is TRBJ1-2, the V gene TRBV3-1 (or the pseudogene TRBV3-2); 8 nucleotides agree with TRBD1. Per germline, CDR1 LGHDT and CDR2 YNNKEL (reference sequence). CDR3 length equals 16 residues. V was pared by 6 bases and J by 4 bases, with 13 bases of the junction left unmatched. DNA for the CDR3: TGTGCCAGCAGTGTAGGAGCAGGGGGCGCGAGCTATGGCTACACCTTC. This codes for CASSVGAGGASYGYTF.

V usage is TRBV3-1 (or the pseudogene TRBV3-2) and J usage is TRBJ1-1; D is ambiguous. Germline values: CDR1 LGHDT, CDR2 YNNKEL (reference sequence). V lost 7 bases and J lost 11, with 35 bases in between. The CDR3 extends over 18 amino acids. CDR3 in DNA: TGTGCCAGCACCCCGGGCCGCCTTCGGGGAACGGCCGGAGGAACGGCTTTCTTT. Its protein is CASTPGRLRGTAGGTAFF.

In the case of this clone: In the same sample, other DNA sequences code for this CDR3. This chain joins TRBV12-3 or TRBV12-4 and TRBJ1-1; D gene uncertain. The CDR3 is 11 amino acids. V dropped 4 bases and J dropped 4 bases, with 4 bases sitting between them. The CDR3 nucleotides read TGTGCCAGCAGTTACGGCACTGAAGCTTTCTTT. This encodes CASSYGTEAFF.

This chain connects TRBV5-1 to TRBJ2-1; 10 bases line up with TRBD2. From germline, CDR1 is SGHRS and CDR2 YFSETQ. Trimming removed 2 bases from V and 0 bases from J; junction bases left unmatched: 8. The CDR3 length is 18 residues. The CDR3 here is CASSFPTSGVPSYNEQFF. CDR3 in DNA: TGCGCCAGCAGCTTCCCTACTAGCGGGGTCCCCTCCTACAATGAGCAGTTCTTC.

This chain joins TRBV5-5 and TRBJ1-3; D is undetermined. V shed 0 bases and J shed 4 bases, with 11 bases lying between them. Germline V gene data show CDR1 as SGHKS and CDR2 as YYEKEE (reference sequence). This CDR3 contains 15 residues. CDR3 sequence: CASSLVGVNGNTIYF. In DNA form, the CDR3 reads TGTGCCAGCAGCTTGGTAGGAGTCAACGGAAACACCATATATTTT.

The V call is TRBV28, the J call TRBJ1-1; 7 nucleotides line up with TRBD1. The CDR3 is made up of 14 amino acids. J was trimmed by 3 bases and V by 7 bases; bases with no gene match: 8. Per germline, CDR1 MDHEN and CDR2 SYDVKM. As DNA, the CDR3 is TGTGCCAGCAAGCCCCCACAGGGGTACACTGAAGCTTTCTTT. It specifies CASKPPQGYTEAFF.

The genes are TRBV7-8 and TRBJ2-1; 8 bases are shared with TRBD2. Trimming removed 1 base from V and 5 bases from J; junction bases left unmatched: 10. The germline V gene encodes CDR1 SGHVS and CDR2 FQNEAQ. The CDR3 has 17 residues. CDR3: CASSLVLAGLIDNEQFF. CDR3 DNA: TGTGCCAGCAGCTTAGTATTAGCGGGATTAATAGACAATGAGCAGTTCTTC.

The chain joins TRBV28 to TRBJ2-2; TRBD1 might be the D (6 bases). CDR1 and CDR2 from the germline V gene are MDHEN and SYDVKM. The CDR3 is 13 amino acids. Between the trimmed V and J ends, which lost 6 bases and 3 bases, there was a span of 8 bases. The CDR3 nucleotides read TGTGCCAGCAGCAGACAGGACACCGGGGAGCTGTTTTTT. Amino acid sequence: CASSRQDTGELFF. The full variable domain, its missing parts supplied by reference TRBV28 and TRBJ2-2, is DVKVTQSSRYLVKRTGEKVFLECVQDMDHENMFWYRQDPGLGLRLIYFSYDVKMKEKGDIPEGYSVSREKKERFSLILESASTNQTSMYLCASSRQDTGELFFGEGSRLTVL.